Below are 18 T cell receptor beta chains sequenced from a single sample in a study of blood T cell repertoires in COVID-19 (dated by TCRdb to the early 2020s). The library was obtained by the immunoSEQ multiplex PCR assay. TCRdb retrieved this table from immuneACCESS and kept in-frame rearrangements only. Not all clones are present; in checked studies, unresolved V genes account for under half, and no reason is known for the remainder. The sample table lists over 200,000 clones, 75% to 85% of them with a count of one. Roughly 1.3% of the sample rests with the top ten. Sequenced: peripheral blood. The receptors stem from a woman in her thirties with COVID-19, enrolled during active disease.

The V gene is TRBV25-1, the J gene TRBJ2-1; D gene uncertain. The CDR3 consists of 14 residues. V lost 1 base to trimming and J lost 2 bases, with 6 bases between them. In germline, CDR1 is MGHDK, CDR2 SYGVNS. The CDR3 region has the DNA TGTGCCAGCAGTGAATCCCAGACCTACAATGAGCAGTTCTTC. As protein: CASSESQTYNEQFF.

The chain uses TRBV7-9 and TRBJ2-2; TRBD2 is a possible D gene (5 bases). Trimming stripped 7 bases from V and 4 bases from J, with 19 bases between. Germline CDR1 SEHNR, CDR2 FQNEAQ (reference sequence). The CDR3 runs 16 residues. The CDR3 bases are TGTGCCAGCATCCCCCCCATCCGGGGTGGCACCGGGGAGCTGTTTTTT. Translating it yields CASIPPIRGGTGELFF.

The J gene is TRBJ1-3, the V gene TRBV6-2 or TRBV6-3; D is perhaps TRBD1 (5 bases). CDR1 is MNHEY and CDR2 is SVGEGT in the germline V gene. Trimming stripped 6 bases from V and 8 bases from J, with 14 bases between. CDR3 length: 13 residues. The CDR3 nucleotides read TGTGCCAGCAGCCAGACAGAGTGGGACACCATATATTTT. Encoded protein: CASSQTEWDTIYF.

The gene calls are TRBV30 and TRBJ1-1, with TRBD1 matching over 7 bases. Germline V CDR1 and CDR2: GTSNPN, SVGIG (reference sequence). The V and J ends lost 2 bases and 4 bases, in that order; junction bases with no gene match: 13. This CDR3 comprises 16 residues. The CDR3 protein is CAWSLLPGQYITEAFF. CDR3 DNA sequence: TGTGCCTGGAGTCTCTTACCGGGACAGTATATCACTGAAGCTTTCTTT.

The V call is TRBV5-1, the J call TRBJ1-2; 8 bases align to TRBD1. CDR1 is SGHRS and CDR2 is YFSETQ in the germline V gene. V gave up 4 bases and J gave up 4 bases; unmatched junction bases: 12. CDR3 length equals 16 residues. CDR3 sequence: CASSPDRAQGGYGYTF. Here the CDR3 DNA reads TGCGCCAGCAGCCCGGACAGGGCCCAGGGGGGCTATGGCTACACCTTC.

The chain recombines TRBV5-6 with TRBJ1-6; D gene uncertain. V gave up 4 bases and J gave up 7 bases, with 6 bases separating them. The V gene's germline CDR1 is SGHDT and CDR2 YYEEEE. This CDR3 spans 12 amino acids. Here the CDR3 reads CASSEQNSPLHF. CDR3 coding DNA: TGTGCCAGCAGCGAACAGAATTCACCCCTCCACTTT.

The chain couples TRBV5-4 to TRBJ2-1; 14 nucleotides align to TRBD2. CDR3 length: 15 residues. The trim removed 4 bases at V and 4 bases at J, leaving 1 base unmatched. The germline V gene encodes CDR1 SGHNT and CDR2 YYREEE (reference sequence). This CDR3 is CASSRLAGGYNEQFF. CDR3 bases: TGTGCCAGCAGCAGACTAGCGGGAGGGTACAATGAGCAGTTCTTC.

The CDR3 region has the DNA TGTGCCAGCAGTTTAGCTACTTCAGGGAGGGAGACCCAGTACTTC. Translation: CASSLATSGRETQYF. The V call is TRBV27, the J call TRBJ2-5; maybe TRBD2 (6 bases). V was cut by 2 bases and J by 5 bases, with 15 bases left in between. The CDR3 sequence is 15 residues long. From germline, CDR1 is MNHEY and CDR2 SMNVEV (reference sequence).

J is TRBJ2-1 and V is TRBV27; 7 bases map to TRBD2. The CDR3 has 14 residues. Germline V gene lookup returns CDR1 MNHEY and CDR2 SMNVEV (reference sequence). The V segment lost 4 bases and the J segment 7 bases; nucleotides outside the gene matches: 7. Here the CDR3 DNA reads TGTGCCAGCAGTTCTGGCGGGAGTAGTAATGAGCAGTTCTTC. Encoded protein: CASSSGGSSNEQFF.

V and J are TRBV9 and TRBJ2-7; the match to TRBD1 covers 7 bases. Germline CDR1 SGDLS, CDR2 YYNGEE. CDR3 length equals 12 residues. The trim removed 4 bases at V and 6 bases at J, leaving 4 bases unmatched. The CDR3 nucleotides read TGTGCCAGCAGCTCCAACAGGGGCGAGCAGTACTTC. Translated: CASSSNRGEQYF.

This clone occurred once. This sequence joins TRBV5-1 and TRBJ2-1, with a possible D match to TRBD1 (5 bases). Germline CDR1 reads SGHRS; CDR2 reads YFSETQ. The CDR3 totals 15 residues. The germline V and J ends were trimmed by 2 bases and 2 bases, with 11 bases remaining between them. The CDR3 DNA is TGCGCCAGCAGCTTAGCCAGGGAAGCCTACAATGAGCAGTTCTTC. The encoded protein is CASSLAREAYNEQFF.

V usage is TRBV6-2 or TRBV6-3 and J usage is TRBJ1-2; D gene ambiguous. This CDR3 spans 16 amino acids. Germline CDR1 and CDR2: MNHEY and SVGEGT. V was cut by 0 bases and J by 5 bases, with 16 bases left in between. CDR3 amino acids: CASSYSPGLVRYGYTF. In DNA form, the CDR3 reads TGTGCCAGCAGTTACTCTCCGGGGTTGGTTAGGTATGGCTACACCTTC.

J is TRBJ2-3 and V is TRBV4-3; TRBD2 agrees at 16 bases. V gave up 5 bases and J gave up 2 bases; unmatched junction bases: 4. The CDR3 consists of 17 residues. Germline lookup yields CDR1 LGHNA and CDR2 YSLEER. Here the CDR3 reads CASSSGLAGGYTDTQYF. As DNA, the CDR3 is TGCGCCAGCAGCTCGGGACTAGCGGGAGGGTACACAGATACGCAGTATTTT.

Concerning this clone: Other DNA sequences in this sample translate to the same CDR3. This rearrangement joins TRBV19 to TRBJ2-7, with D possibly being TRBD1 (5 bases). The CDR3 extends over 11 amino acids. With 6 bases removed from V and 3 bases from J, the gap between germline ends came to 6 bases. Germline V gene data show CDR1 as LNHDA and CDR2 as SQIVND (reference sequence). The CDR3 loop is CASSQGYEQYF. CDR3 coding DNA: TGTGCCAGTAGCCAGGGCTACGAGCAGTACTTC.

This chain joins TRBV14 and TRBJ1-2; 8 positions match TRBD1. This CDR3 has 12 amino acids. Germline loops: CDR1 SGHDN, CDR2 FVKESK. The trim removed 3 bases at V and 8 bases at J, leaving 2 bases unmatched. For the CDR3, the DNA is TGTGCCAGCAGCCATGACAGGGGAGGCTACACCTTC. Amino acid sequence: CASSHDRGGYTF.

The CDR3 DNA follows: TGTGCCTGGAGTCGGACCGCCAGGGTGGCTGAAGCTTTCTTT. Translated, it gives CAWSRTARVAEAFF. V is TRBV30 and J is TRBJ1-1, with D possibly being TRBD1 (5 bases). This CDR3 region has 14 residues. In germline, CDR1 is GTSNPN, CDR2 SVGIG (reference sequence). V was clipped by 2 bases and J by 6 bases, with 16 bases between them. The full variable domain, completed using reference TRBV30 and TRBJ1-1, is SQTIHQWPATLVQPVGSPLSLECTVEGTSNPNLYWYRQAAGRGLQLLFYSVGIGQISSEVPQNLSASRPQDRQFILSSKKLLLSDSGFYLCAWSRTARVAEAFFGQGTRLTVV.

The CDR3 spells CASSYGPGTSKKTQYF. CDR3 coding DNA: TGTGCCAGCAGTTACGGCCCGGGGACTAGCAAAAAGACCCAGTACTTC. The chain employs TRBV6-2 or TRBV6-3 and TRBJ2-5; 9 bases align to TRBD2. The J segment lost 6 bases and the V segment lost 2 bases, leaving 10 bases of the junction unmatched. Germline CDR1 MNHEY, CDR2 SVGEGT. The CDR3 covers 16 residues.

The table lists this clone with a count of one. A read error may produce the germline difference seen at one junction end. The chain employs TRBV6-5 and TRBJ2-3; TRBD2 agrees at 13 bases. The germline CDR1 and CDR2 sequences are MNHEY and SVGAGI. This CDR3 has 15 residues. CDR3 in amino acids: CASSNRLAGGRPLIF. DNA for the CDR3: TGTGCCAGCAGTAACCGACTAGCGGGAGGCCGGCCTCTTATTTTT.